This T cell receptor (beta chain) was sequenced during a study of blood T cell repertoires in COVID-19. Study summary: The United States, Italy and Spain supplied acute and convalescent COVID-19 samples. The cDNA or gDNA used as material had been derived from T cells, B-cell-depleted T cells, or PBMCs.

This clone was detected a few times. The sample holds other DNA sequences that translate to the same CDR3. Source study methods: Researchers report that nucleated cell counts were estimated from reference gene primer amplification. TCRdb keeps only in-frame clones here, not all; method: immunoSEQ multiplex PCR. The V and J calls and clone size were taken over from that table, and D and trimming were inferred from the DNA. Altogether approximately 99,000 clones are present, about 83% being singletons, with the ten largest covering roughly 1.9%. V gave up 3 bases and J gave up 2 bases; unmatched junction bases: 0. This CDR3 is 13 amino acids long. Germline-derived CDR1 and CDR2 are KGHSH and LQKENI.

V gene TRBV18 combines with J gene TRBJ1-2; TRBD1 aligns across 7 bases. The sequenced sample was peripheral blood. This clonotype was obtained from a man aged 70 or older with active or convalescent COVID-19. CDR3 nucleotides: TGTGCCAGCTCACCGGACAGGAACTATGGCTACACCTTC. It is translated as CASSPDRNYGYTF.